The entry below describes one T cell receptor (beta chain). The data belong to a study of blood T cell repertoires in COVID-19. Study summary: The United States, Italy and Spain were the sources of the acute and convalescent COVID-19 samples.

As processed by the authors: It was from reference gene primer amplification that nucleated cell counts were estimated. TCRdb's copy holds only in-frame clones and misses some; the assay was immunoSEQ multiplex PCR. V and J calls plus clone size are reproduced from that table; the DNA served to infer D and trimming. The sample yields roughly 85,000 clones, 75% to 90% seen once. The sample comprised peripheral blood. The sequence was obtained from a man aged 50 or older with active or convalescent COVID-19.

The CDR3 loop reads CATSREGVTEAFF. The CDR3 DNA follows: TGTGCCACCAGCAGAGAAGGGGTAACTGAAGCTTTCTTT. This chain joins TRBV15 and TRBJ1-1, with a possible D match to TRBD1 (5 bases). Germline CDR1 reads LNHNV; CDR2 reads YYDKDF (reference sequence). This CDR3 region has 13 residues. The germline V and J ends were trimmed by 0 bases and 5 bases, with 7 bases remaining between them.